This T cell receptor beta chain originates from a study of metastatic and nonmetastatic thyroid tumors. Study at large: Repertoires were compared across blood and tumor or nodule tissue from malignant and benign thyroid patients. General study findings and limits: Benign nodules were reported to have significantly lower TCR beta diversity than malignant thyroid tumors, in blood and tumor.

This clone has just a few counts. Its antigen is not identified. Original processing notes: Clinicopathological groups of papillary thyroid cancer showed CDR3 differences that were used to build a distant-metastasis classifier. TCRdb redid the clone calls on the PCR reads using MiXCR. What appears here as the V and J calls and clone size reflects TCRdb's work, not the paper's. The sample consists of tens of thousands of clones, around 33% of them appearing once. V was cut by 3 bases and J by 2 bases, with 13 bases left in between. The CDR3 is 15 amino acids. Looked up from germline, CDR1 is MGHDK and CDR2 is SYGVNS. All patients were treatment-naive before thyroid surgery.

V and J are TRBV25-1 and TRBJ1-2; possible D gene TRBD1, 6 bases. The receptor comes from a female donor with papillary thyroid cancer or a benign thyroid nodule (not recorded which). Some clones in this sample may be carry-over from other donors' samples. Sequences were obtained from tumor tissue. CDR3 loop: CASSEAGALNYGYTF. The CDR3 coding sequence is TGTGCCAGCAGTGAGGCAGGGGCCTTAAACTATGGCTACACCTTC.